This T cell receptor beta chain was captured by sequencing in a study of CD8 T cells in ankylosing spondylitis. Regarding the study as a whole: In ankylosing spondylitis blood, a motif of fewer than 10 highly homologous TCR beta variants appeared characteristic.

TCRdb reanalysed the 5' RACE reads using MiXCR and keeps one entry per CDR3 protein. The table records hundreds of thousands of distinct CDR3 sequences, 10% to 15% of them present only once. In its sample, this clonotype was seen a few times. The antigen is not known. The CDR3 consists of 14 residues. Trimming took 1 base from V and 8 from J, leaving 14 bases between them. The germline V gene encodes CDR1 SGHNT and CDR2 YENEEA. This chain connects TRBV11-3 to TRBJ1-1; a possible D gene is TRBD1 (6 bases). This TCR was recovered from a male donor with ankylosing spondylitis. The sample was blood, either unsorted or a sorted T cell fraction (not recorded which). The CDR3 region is CASSLAADSAEAFF. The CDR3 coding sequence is TGTGCCAGCAGCTTAGCAGCGGACAGTGCCGAAGCTTTCTTT.